This T cell receptor (beta chain) was identified during a study of CD8+CD57+ T cells in acquired aplastic anemia. Overall study: Roughly 3 ug was the average amount of DNA from sorted CD4+ and CD8+ cells.

Germline V gene sequence: CDR1 KGHDR, CDR2 SFDVKD. The CDR3 region is 12 residues in length, termini included. Patients included in sequencing had previously demonstrated CD8+CD57+ cell expansion by flow cytometry. Severe acquired aplastic anemia was present in every patient. Study-wide findings and caveats: Approximately 27 CD8+ CDR3 sequences occurred in both the patients and the controls. Patients did not significantly differ from controls in CD8+ Simpson's diversity.

TCR beta VDJ and CDR3 were profiled, and genomic DNA was the template. TCRdb used MiXCR to reprocess the reads, holding one entry per CDR3 protein. The table shows approximately 180,000 distinct CDR3 sequences, with around 48% occurring only once. Comment on this clonotype: What it binds is unknown. This CDR3 fails to terminate in the conserved phenylalanine or tryptophan, so it likely reflects a read error. No DNA is shown, since the ends of the CDR3 on it are uncertain; the CDR3 is the one TCRdb lists.

Sequences were obtained from sorted CD4+, CD8+, or CD8+CD57+ T cells (not recorded which) from PBMCs. This chain connects TRBV24-1 to TRBJ2-2. This TCR was sampled from a human donor with aplastic anemia. The CDR3 is CATRKGTGEPFS.